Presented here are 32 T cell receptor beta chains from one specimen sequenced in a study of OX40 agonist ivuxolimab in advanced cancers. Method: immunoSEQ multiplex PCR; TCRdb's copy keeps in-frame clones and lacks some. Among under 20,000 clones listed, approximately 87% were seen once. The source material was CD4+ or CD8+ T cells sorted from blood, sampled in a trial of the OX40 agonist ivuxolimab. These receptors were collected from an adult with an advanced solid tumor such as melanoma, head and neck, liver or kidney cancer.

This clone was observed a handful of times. CDR3 sequence reads: CASSLWQGQADTQYF. CDR3 coding DNA: TGTGCCAGCAGCTTGTGGCAGGGCCAGGCAGATACGCAGTATTTT. The chain uses TRBV7-9 and TRBJ2-3, with a weak D call TRBD1 (5 bases). The CDR3 is made up of 15 amino acids. Trimming cost V 3 bases and J 4 bases, with 14 bases left between them. CDR1 and CDR2 from the germline V gene are SEHNR and FQNEAQ (reference sequence). Together with reference TRBV7-9 and TRBJ2-3, the CDR3 gives the full variable domain: DTGVSQNPRHKITKRGQNVTFRCDPISEHNRLYWYRQTLGQGPEFLTYFQNEAQLEKSRLLSDRFSAERPKGSFSTLEIQRTEQGDSAMYLCASSLWQGQADTQYFGPGTRLTVL.

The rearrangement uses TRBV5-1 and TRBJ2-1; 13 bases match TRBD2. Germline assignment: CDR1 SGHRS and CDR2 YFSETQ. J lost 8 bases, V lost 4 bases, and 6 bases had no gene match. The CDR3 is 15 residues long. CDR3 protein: CASSPGLAGIDEQFF. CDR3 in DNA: TGCGCCAGCAGCCCGGGACTAGCGGGAATCGATGAGCAGTTCTTC.

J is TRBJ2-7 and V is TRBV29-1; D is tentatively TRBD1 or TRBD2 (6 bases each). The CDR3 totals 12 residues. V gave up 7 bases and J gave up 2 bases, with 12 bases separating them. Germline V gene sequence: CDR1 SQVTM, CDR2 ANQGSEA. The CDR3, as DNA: TGCAGCGGGCGGGACAACACCTACGAGCAGTACTTC. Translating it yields CSGRDNTYEQYF.

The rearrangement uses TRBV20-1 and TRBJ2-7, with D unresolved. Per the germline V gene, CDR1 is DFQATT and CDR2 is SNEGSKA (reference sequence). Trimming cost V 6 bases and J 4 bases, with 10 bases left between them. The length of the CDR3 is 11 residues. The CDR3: CSARAGYEQYF. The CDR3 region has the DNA TGCAGTGCACGGGCTGGATACGAGCAGTACTTC.

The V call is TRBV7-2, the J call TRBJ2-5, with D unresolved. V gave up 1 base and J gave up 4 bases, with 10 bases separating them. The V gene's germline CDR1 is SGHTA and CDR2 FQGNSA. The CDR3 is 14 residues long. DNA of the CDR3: TGTGCCAGCAGCTTAGGTAGGGCAAGAGAGACCCAGTACTTC. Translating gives CASSLGRARETQYF.

The CDR3 loop reads CASSVLGGTYEQYF. CDR3 coding DNA: TGTGCCAGTAGTGTCCTCGGGGGGACCTACGAGCAGTACTTC. J is TRBJ2-7 and V is TRBV19, with 7 bases matching TRBD2. Per the germline V gene, CDR1 is LNHDA and CDR2 is SQIVND (reference sequence). The junction had 6 bases not matched to a gene; V was cut back by 5 bases and J by 2 bases. The CDR3 has 14 amino acids.

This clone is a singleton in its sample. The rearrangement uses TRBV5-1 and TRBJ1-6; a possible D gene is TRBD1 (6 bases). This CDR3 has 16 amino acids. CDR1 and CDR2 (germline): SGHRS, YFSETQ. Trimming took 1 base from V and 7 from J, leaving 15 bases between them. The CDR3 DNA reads TGCGCCAGCAGCTTGTATCTCGGACAGTCGAATTCACCCCTCCACTTT. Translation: CASSLYLGQSNSPLHF.

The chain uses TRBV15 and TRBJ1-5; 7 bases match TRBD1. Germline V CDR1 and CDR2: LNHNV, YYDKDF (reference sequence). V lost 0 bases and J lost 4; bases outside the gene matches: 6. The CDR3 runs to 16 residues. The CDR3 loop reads CATSRDGSTGNQPQHF. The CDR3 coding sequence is TGTGCCACCAGCAGAGATGGCTCGACAGGGAATCAGCCCCAGCATTTT.

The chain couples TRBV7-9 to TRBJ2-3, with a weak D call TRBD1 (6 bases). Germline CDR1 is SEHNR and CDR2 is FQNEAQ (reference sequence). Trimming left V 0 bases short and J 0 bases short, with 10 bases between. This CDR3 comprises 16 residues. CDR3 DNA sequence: TGTGCCAGCAGCTTAGCCGGGACAACTAGCACAGATACGCAGTATTTT. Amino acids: CASSLAGTTSTDTQYF.

The CDR3 region is CASSDSNQPQHF. The CDR3, as DNA: TGTGCCAGCTCGGATAGCAATCAGCCCCAGCATTTT. The rearrangement links TRBV2 to TRBJ1-5; no clear D gene. Germline V lookup: CDR1 SNHLY, CDR2 FYNNEI. This CDR3 is 12 amino acids long. Trimming shortened V by 8 bases and J by 0 bases, and 5 bases separated the two germline ends. Using reference TRBV2 and TRBJ1-5 for the parts outside the CDR3, the full variable domain is EPEVTQTPSHQVTQMGQEVILRCVPISNHLYFYWYRQILGQKVEFLVSFYNNEISEKSEIFDDQFSVERPDGSNFTLKIRSTKLEDSAMYFCASSDSNQPQHFGDGTRLSIL.

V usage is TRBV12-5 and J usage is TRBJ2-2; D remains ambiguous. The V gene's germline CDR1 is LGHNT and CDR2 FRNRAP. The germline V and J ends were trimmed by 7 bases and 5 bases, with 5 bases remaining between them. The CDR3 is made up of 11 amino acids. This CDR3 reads CASEQTGELFF. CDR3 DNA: TGTGCTAGTGAACAGACCGGGGAGCTGTTTTTT.

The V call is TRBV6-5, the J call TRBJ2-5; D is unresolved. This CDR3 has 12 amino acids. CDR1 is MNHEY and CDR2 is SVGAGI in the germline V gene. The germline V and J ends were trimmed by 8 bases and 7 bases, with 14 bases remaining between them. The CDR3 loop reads CASLSGSGTQYF. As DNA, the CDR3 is TGTGCCAGCTTAAGTGGGTCCGGGACCCAGTACTTC.

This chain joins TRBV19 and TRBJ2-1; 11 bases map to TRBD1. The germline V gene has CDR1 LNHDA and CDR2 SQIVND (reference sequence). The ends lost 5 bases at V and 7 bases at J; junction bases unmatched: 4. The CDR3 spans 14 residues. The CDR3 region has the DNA TGTGCCAGTAGTTTGGGACAGGGGGGGAATGAGCAGTTCTTC. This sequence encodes CASSLGQGGNEQFF.

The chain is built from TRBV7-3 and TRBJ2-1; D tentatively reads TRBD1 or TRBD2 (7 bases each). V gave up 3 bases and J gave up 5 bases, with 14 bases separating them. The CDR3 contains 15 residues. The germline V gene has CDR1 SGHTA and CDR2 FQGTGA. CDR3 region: CASSLQGGNHNEQFF. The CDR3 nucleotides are TGTGCCAGCAGCTTGCAGGGGGGGAACCACAATGAGCAGTTCTTC.

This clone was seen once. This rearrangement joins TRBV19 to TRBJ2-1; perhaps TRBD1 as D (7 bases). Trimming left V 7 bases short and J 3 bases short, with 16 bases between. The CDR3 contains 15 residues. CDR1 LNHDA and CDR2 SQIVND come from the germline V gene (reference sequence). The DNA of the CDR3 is TGTGCCAGTAAGGGGGCGGGATCGAGCTACAATGAGCAGTTCTTC. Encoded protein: CASKGAGSSYNEQFF.

In DNA, the CDR3 is TGTGCCATCAGCTACGGGACAGGGTCCTACGAGCAGTACTTC. It translates to CAISYGTGSYEQYF. The V gene is TRBV10-3, the J gene TRBJ2-7; 9 bases are shared with TRBD1. This CDR3 has 14 amino acids. Looked up from germline, CDR1 is ENHRY and CDR2 is SYGVKD. V was pared by 6 bases and J by 1 base, with 4 bases of the junction left unmatched.

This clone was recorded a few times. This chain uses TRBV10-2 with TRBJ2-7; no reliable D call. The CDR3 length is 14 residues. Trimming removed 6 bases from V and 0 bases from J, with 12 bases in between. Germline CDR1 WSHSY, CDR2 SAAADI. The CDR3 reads CASRLMTGSYEQYF. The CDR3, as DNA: TGCGCCAGCAGGCTGATGACGGGCTCCTACGAGCAGTACTTC.

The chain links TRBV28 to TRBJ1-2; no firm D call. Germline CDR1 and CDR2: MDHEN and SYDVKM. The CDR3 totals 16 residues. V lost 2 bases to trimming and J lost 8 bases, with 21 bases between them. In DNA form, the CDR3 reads TGTGCCAGCAGTTTAACCCCTCCTCTCCGGACGCGAGGCTACACCTTC. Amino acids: CASSLTPPLRTRGYTF.

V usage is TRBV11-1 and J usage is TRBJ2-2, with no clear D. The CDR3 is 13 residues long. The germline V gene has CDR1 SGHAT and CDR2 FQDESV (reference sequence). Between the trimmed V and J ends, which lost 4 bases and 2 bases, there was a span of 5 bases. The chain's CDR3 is CASSSQNTGELFF. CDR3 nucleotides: TGTGCCAGCAGCTCACAAAACACCGGGGAGCTGTTTTTT.

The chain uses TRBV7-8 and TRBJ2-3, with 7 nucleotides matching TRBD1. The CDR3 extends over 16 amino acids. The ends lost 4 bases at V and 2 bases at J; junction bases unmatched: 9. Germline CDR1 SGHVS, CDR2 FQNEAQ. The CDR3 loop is CASSYKTGSSTDTQYF. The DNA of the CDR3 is TGTGCCAGCAGCTACAAGACAGGGAGTTCCACAGATACGCAGTATTTT.

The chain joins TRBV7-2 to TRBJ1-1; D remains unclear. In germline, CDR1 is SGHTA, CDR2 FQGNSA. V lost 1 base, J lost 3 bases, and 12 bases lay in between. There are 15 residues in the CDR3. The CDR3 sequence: CASSLEVLGYTEAFF. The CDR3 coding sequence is TGTGCCAGCAGCTTAGAGGTTCTGGGATACACTGAAGCTTTCTTT.

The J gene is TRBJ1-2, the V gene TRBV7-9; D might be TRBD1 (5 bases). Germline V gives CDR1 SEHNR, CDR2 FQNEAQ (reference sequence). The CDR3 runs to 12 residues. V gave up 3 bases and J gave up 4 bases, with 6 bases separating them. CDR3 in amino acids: CASSFQGYGYTF. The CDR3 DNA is TGTGCCAGCAGCTTTCAGGGCTATGGCTACACCTTC. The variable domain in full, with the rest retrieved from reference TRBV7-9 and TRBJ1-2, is DTGVSQNPRHKITKRGQNVTFRCDPISEHNRLYWYRQTLGQGPEFLTYFQNEAQLEKSRLLSDRFSAERPKGSFSTLEIQRTEQGDSAMYLCASSFQGYGYTFGSGTRLTVV.

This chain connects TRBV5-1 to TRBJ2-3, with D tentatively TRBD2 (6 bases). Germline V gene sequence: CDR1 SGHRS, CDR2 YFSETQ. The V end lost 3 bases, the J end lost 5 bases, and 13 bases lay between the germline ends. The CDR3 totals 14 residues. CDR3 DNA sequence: TGCGCCAGCAGCTGGGGACTCGGGGAAGATACGCAGTATTTT. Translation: CASSWGLGEDTQYF.

CDR3 in amino acids: CASSPDRTTTYEQYF. The CDR3 DNA reads as TGTGCCAGCAGCCCGGACAGGACCACCACCTACGAGCAGTACTTC. The chain recombines TRBV7-6 with TRBJ2-5; TRBD1 matches 7 bases. The J call may be faulty, since TRBJ2-7 better matches the DNA end. The CDR3 has 15 residues. Germline CDR1 reads SGHVS; CDR2 reads FNYEAQ.

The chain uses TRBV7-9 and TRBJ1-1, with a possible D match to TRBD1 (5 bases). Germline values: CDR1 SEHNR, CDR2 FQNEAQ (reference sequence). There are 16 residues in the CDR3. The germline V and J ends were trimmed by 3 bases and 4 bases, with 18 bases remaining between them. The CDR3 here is CASSFGTPEWGTEAFF. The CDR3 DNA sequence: TGTGCCAGCAGCTTCGGGACCCCCGAGTGGGGCACTGAAGCTTTCTTT.

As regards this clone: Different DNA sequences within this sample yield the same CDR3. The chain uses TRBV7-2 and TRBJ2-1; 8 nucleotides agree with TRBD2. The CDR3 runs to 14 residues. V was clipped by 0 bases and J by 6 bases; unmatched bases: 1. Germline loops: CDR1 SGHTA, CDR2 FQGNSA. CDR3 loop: CASSLAAGANEQFF. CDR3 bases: TGTGCCAGCAGCTTAGCAGCGGGGGCCAATGAGCAGTTCTTC.

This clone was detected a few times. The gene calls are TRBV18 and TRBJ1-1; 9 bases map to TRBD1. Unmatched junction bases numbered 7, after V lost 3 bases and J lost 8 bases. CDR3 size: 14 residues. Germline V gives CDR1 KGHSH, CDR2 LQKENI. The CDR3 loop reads CASSPNRGLGEAFF. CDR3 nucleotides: TGTGCCAGCTCACCGAACAGGGGGCTCGGGGAAGCTTTCTTT.

The CDR3 protein is CATCSGHQDEQYF. In DNA form, the CDR3 reads TGTGCCACCTGTAGCGGGCACCAAGACGAGCAGTACTTC. The chain has TRBV25-1 and TRBJ2-7; 7 bases align to TRBD2. The CDR3 totals 13 residues. CDR1 and CDR2 (germline): MGHDK, SYGVNS. V lost 10 bases and J lost 5; bases outside the gene matches: 11.

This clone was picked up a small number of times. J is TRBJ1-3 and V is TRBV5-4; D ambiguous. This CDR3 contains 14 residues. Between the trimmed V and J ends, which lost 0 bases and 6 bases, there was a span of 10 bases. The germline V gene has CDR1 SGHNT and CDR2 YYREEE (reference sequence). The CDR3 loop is CASSLGGNVNTIYF. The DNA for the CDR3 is TGTGCCAGCAGCTTGGGTGGTAACGTAAACACCATATATTTT.

The CDR3: CASSVVGTLSSGANVLTF. The CDR3 region has the DNA TGTGCCAGCAGCGTAGTCGGGACCCTGAGCTCTGGGGCCAACGTCCTGACTTTC. The chain employs TRBV9 and TRBJ2-6; D is possibly TRBD1 or TRBD2 (5 bases each). Deletions cut 0 bases from V and 0 bases from J, with 13 bases between. CDR3 length: 18 residues. The V gene's germline CDR1 is SGDLS and CDR2 YYNGEE. The whole variable domain, filled in from reference TRBV9 and TRBJ2-6, reads DSGVTQTPKHLITATGQRVTLRCSPRSGDLSVYWYQQSLDQGLQFLIQYYNGEERAKGNILERFSAQQFPDLHSELNLSSLELGDSALYFCASSVVGTLSSGANVLTFGAGSRLTVL.

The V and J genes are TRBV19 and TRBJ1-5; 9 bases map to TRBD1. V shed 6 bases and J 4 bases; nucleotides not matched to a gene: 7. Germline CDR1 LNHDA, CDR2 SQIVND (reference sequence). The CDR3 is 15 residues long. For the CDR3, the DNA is TGTGCCAGTAGGCCCGGGACAGGGCGGAATCAGCCCCAGCATTTT. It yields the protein CASRPGTGRNQPQHF.

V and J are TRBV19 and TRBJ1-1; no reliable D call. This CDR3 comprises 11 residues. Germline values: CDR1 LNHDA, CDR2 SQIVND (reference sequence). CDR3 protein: CIYPPNTEAFF. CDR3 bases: TGTATCTATCCACCGAACACTGAAGCTTTCTTT.